The present entry profiles one T cell receptor (beta chain) with its context. This entry is derived from a study of blood T cell repertoires in COVID-19. CDR3 length equals 14 residues. CDR1 is MNHNS and CDR2 is SASEGT in the germline V gene. V was shortened by 1 base and J by 2 bases, with 8 bases between the two germline ends. In the study's own analysis: Amplification from reference gene primers served as the basis for estimated nucleated cell counts. The repertoire was sequenced with immunoSEQ multiplex PCR; TCRdb's copy has only in-frame clones and lacks some. From that table come the V and J calls and clone size; the DNA was used to work out D and trimming. The sample lists roughly 190,000 clones, around 90% occurring once.

Sequenced sample: peripheral blood. The TCR was taken from a human donor in a cohort sampled during active COVID-19. The gene calls are TRBV6-1 and TRBJ2-5; a weak D match, TRBD1 (6 bases). CDR3 bases: TGTGCCAGCAGTGAAGGGACAGTACAAGAGACCCAGTACTTC. It encodes CASSEGTVQETQYF.